A selection of T cell receptor beta chains follows, all from one sample in a study of blood T cell repertoires in COVID-19. Method: immunoSEQ multiplex PCR; TCRdb's copy keeps in-frame clones and lacks some. Of about 250,000 clones listed, 89% were seen once; the top ten hold 0.94%. The specimen sequenced was peripheral blood. The receptors were gathered from a woman aged 40-49 years who had recovered from COVID-19. Each CDR3 is given with its conserved first and last residue. A D gene is named only where the DNA matches it firmly. Rows give clone size only sometimes, using once, few, many, or a class for an expanded clone.

cdr3_nt | cdr3_aa | v_call | clone_size | d_call | j_call
TGTGCCAGTAGTTCGACAGGGGAGAGCTCTGGAAACACCATATATTTT | CASSSTGESSGNTIYF | TRBV19 | NA | TRBD1 | TRBJ1-3
TGTGCCAGCAGTTTTAGCCACAGGGGGATCAACTTGCCTGAAAAACTGTTTTTT | CASSFSHRGINLPEKLFF | TRBV27 | NA | TRBD1 | TRBJ1-4
TGTGCCAGCAGCCCCCAGACAGGGAACGCCTATGGCTACACCTTC | CASSPQTGNAYGYTF | TRBV7-8 | NA | TRBD1 | TRBJ1-2
TGCAGCGCCACGGTCAGCGGGGAAAAACTGTTTTTT | CSATVSGEKLFF | TRBV29-1 | NA | NA | TRBJ1-4
TGTGCCAGCACATCCCCGGGACAAATCTACGAGCAGTACTTC | CASTSPGQIYEQYF | TRBV27 | NA | NA | TRBJ2-7
TGTGCCAGCAGCTTTTATAGAAACATTCAGTACTTC | CASSFYRNIQYF | TRBV5-4 | NA | NA | TRBJ2-4
TGTGCCAGCAGCCTGGGAGGGGGCGGCTATGGCTACACCTTC | CASSLGGGGYGYTF | TRBV5-6 | NA | TRBD1 | TRBJ1-2
TGTGCCAGCTCACCGGGACAGGGGGGCGAGCAGTACTTC | CASSPGQGGEQYF | TRBV18 | NA | TRBD1 | TRBJ2-7
TGTGCCAGCAGTTACAGGGAAAGCTACGAGCAGTACTTC | CASSYRESYEQYF | TRBV7-3 | NA | NA | TRBJ2-7
TGTGCCATCAGTGAGTCGATTGCACCAGTAACGCCCAATGAGCAGTTCTTC | CAISESIAPVTPNEQFF | TRBV10-3 | NA | NA | TRBJ2-1
TGTGCCAGCTCACCTATCGCTTGGGCAGGGCAGTTCTTC | CASSPIAWAGQFF | TRBV18 | NA | NA | TRBJ2-1
TGTGCCAGCAGCACCGCCGGTGCGAACACCGGGGAGCTGTTTTTT | CASSTAGANTGELFF | TRBV6-5 | NA | NA | TRBJ2-2
TGTGCCTGGACAAGGGGGATCATGAACGAGCAGTACTTC | CAWTRGIMNEQYF | TRBV30 | NA | NA | TRBJ2-7
TGCGCCAGCAGCCGTCCGGGACAGGGCCAAGAGACCCAGTACTTC | CASSRPGQGQETQYF | TRBV4-1 | NA | TRBD1 | TRBJ2-5
TGTGCCAGTATGGGACAGGGTCTGAATGAGCAGTTCTTC | CASMGQGLNEQFF | TRBV19 | NA | TRBD1 | TRBJ2-1
TGTGCCAGCAGACTAGCGGGAGTCTCAGATACGCAGTATTTT | CASRLAGVSDTQYF | TRBV27 | NA | TRBD2 | TRBJ2-3
TGCGCCAGCAGCTTGGGTCTAGCGGGAGTTGACGGGGAGCTGTTTTTT | CASSLGLAGVDGELFF | TRBV5-1 | NA | TRBD2 | TRBJ2-2
TGTGCCAGCAGCCGGACTCCGGGACAGGTCTATGGCTACACCTTC | CASSRTPGQVYGYTF | TRBV3-1/TRBV3-2 | NA | TRBD1 | TRBJ1-2
TGTGCCAGCAGCTTCGGGGGGACTCACTCCTACAATGAGCAGTTCTTC | CASSFGGTHSYNEQFF | TRBV5-6 | NA | TRBD2 | TRBJ2-1
TGTGCCAGTAGTTATAGGGGGGGGGATCAGCCCCAGCATTTT | CASSYRGGDQPQHF | TRBV19 | few | NA | TRBJ1-5
TGTGCCAGCAGTGAAGGGTACGATGCGGGGAGTAATTCACCCCTCCACTTT | CASSEGYDAGSNSPLHF | TRBV6-1 | NA | NA | TRBJ1-6
TGTGCCAGCAGCCAAGACGGGGCTAGCGGACAAGAGACCCAGTACTTC | CASSQDGASGQETQYF | TRBV4-2 | NA | TRBD2 | TRBJ2-5
TGCGCCAGCAGCTTGCAGGGGGGAAACGAGCAGTACTTC | CASSLQGGNEQYF | TRBV5-1 | NA | NA | TRBJ2-7
TGTGCCAGCAGCTTAAGCGGGAGGTACGAGCAGTACTTC | CASSLSGRYEQYF | TRBV7-2 | NA | TRBD2 | TRBJ2-7
TGTGCCAGCAGCTTCCCGGGGAACCAAGAGACCCAGTACTTC | CASSFPGNQETQYF | TRBV7-9 | NA | NA | TRBJ2-5
TGTGCCAGTAGCGGACTAGCGGGCAATGAGCAGTTCTTC | CASSGLAGNEQFF | TRBV19 | few | TRBD2 | TRBJ2-1
TGTGCCAGCAGACTAAGGGGGAGCACAGATACGCAGTATTTT | CASRLRGSTDTQYF | TRBV7-2 | NA | NA | TRBJ2-3
TGTGCCAGTAGTACCTACTCGACAGGGGCTGACTATGGCTACACCTTC | CASSTYSTGADYGYTF | TRBV19 | NA | TRBD1 | TRBJ1-2
TGTGCCAGTAGTATAAACCCTAGCGGGAGATACAATGAGCAGTTCTTC | CASSINPSGRYNEQFF | TRBV19 | NA | TRBD2 | TRBJ2-1
TGTGCCAGCAGCCAAAGACAGGCGAACACCGGGGAGCTGTTTTTT | CASSQRQANTGELFF | TRBV7-9 | NA | NA | TRBJ2-2
TGCGCCAGCAGCCAAGATCCTTGGATTCCGGGACTAGTAGTGGCGACCTACAATGAGCAGTTCTTC | CASSQDPWIPGLVVATYNEQFF | TRBV4-1 | NA | TRBD2 | TRBJ2-1
TGTGCCAGCAGTGAAAGTGGGCAGGAAAATCAGCCCCAGCATTTT | CASSESGQENQPQHF | TRBV2 | NA | NA | TRBJ1-5
TGTGCCAGCAGCGTAGGGGACAGGGGCCCCTACGAGCAGTACTTC | CASSVGDRGPYEQYF | TRBV9 | NA | TRBD1 | TRBJ2-7
TGTGCCAGCAGCTCACCGGGACTAGACAAAAACATTCAGTACTTC | CASSSPGLDKNIQYF | TRBV7-4 | NA | TRBD2 | TRBJ2-4
TGTGCCAGCAGTCGGACAGGGGGCGCCAGGAAGTACTTC | CASSRTGGARKYF | TRBV25-1 | NA | TRBD1 | TRBJ2-7